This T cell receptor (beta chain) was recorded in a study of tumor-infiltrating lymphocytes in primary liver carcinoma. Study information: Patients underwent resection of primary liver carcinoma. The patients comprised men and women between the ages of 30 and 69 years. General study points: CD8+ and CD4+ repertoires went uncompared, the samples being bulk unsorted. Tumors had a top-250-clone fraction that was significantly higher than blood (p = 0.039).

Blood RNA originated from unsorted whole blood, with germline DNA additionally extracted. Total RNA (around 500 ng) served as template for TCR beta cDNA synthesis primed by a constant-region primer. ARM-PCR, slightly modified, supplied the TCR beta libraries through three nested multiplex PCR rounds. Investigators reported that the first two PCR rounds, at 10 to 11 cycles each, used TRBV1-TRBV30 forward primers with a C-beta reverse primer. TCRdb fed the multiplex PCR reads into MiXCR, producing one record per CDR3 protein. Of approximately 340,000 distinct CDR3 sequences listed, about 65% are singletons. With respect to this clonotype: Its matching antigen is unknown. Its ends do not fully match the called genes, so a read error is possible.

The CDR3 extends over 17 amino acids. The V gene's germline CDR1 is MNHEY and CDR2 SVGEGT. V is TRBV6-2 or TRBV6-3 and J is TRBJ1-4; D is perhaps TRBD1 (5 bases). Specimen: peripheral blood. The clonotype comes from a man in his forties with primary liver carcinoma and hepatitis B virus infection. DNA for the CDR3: TGTGCCAGCGGTTACCCCACAGGCGATGCAACTAATGAAAAACTGTTTTTT. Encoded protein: CASGYPTGDATNEKLFF.